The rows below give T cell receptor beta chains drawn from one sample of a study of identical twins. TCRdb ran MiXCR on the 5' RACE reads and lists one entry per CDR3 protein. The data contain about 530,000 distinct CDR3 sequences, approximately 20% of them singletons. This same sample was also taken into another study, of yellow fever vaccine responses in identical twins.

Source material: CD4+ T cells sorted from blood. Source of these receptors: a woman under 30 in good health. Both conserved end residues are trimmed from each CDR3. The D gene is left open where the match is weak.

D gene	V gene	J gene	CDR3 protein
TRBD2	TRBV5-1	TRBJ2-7	ASSPGLAGGNEQY
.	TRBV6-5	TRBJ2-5	ASRDSGGLIQETQY
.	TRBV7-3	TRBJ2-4	ASSLGDAKNIQY
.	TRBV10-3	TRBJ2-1	AISESTGNEQF
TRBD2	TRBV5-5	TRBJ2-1	ASSPPKLAGGSYEQF
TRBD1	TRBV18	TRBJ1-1	ASSPGTGGAPPAF
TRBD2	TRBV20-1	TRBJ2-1	SARGIAGGPYNEQF
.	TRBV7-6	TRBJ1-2	ASSLDTLGYGYT
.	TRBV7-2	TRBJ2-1	ASSLSGFGLTGNEQF
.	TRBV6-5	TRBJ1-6	ASSYSQDSPLH
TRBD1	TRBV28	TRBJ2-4	ASTTGAKNIQY